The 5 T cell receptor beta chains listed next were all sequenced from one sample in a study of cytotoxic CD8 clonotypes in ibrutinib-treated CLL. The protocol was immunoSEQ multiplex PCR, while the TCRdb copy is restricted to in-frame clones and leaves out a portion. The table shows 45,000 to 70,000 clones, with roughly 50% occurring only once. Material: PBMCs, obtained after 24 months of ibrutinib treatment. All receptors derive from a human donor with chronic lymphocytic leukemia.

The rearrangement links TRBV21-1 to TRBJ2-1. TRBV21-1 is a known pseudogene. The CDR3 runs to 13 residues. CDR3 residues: CTDLPAVQNEQFF. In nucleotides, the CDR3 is TGTACGGACCTCCCGGCGGTACAGAATGAGCAGTTCTTC.

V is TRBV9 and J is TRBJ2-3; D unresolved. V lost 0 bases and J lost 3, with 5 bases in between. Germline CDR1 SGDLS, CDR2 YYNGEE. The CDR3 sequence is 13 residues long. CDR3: CASSVEWTDTQYF. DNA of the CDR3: TGTGCCAGCAGCGTAGAATGGACAGATACGCAGTATTTT.

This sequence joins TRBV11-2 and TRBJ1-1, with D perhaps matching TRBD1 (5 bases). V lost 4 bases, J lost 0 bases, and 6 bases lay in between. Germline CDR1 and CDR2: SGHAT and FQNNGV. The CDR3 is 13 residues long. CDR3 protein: CASSSGMNTEAFF. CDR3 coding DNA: TGTGCCAGCAGCTCAGGGATGAACACTGAAGCTTTCTTT.

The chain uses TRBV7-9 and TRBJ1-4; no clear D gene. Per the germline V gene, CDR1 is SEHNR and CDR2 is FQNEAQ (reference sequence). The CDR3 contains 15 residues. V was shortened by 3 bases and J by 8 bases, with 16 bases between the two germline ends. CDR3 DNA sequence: TGTGCCAGCAGCTTCCCCACAGCCGCCGGGGAAAAACTGTTTTTT. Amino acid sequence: CASSFPTAAGEKLFF. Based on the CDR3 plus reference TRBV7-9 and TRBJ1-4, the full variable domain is DTGVSQNPRHKITKRGQNVTFRCDPISEHNRLYWYRQTLGQGPEFLTYFQNEAQLEKSRLLSDRFSAERPKGSFSTLEIQRTEQGDSAMYLCASSFPTAAGEKLFFGSGTQLSVL.

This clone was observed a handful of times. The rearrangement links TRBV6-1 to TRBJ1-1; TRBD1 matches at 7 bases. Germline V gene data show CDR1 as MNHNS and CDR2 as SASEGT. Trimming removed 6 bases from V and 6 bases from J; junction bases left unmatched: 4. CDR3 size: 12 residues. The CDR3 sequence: CASSLTGSEAFF. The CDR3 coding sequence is TGTGCCAGCAGCCTGACAGGGTCTGAAGCTTTCTTT.